The rows below give T cell receptor beta chains drawn from one sample of a study of blood T cell repertoires in COVID-19. Measured with immunoSEQ multiplex PCR; TCRdb has only the in-frame clones, and not every one. The sample carries about 40,000 clones, roughly 90% recorded once. The sequenced material came from peripheral blood. The receptors derive from a human donor in a cohort sampled during active COVID-19. CDR3s include the opening cysteine and the closing phenylalanine or tryptophan. A D gene is named only where the DNA matches it firmly. A row's size may be missing; if present it is once, few, many or a size class.

j_gene: TRBJ1-2
abundance: .
d_gene: TRBD1
v_gene: TRBV6-4
CDR3nt: TGTGCCAGCAGTGACTCCACAGGGGGAGGCAGCTACACCTTC
CDR3aa: CASSDSTGGGSYTF

j_gene: TRBJ2-2
abundance: .
d_gene: TRBD1
v_gene: TRBV7-6
CDR3nt: TGTGCCAGCAGCCTACGGACAGGGAACACCGGGGAGCTGTTTTTT
CDR3aa: CASSLRTGNTGELFF

j_gene: TRBJ1-1
abundance: .
d_gene: TRBD1
v_gene: TRBV12-3/TRBV12-4
CDR3nt: TGTGCCAGCAGGCCACAGGGGAAGGGAGCTTTCTTT
CDR3aa: CASRPQGKGAFF

j_gene: TRBJ1-5
abundance: .
d_gene: TRBD1
v_gene: TRBV7-8
CDR3nt: TGTGCCAGCAGCTTAGGGACAGGGCACAATCAGCCCCAGCATTTT
CDR3aa: CASSLGTGHNQPQHF

j_gene: TRBJ1-6
abundance: .
d_gene: .
v_gene: TRBV10-3
CDR3nt: TGTGCCATCAGCGAGGGGTTAAGGGCAGGGGATTCACCCCTCCACTTT
CDR3aa: CAISEGLRAGDSPLHF

j_gene: TRBJ2-5
abundance: .
d_gene: TRBD2
v_gene: TRBV4-2
CDR3nt: TGTGCCAGCAGCCCGGGACTAGCGGGGGCCAGGGGTAGAGAGACCCAGTACTTC
CDR3aa: CASSPGLAGARGRETQYF

j_gene: TRBJ2-2
abundance: .
d_gene: .
v_gene: TRBV6-5
CDR3nt: TGTGCCAGCAGTCCCCAGGGGAACACCGGGGAGCTGTTTTTT
CDR3aa: CASSPQGNTGELFF

j_gene: TRBJ2-6
abundance: .
d_gene: .
v_gene: TRBV12-3/TRBV12-4
CDR3nt: TGTGCCAGCAGTCCTTCTGGGGCCAACGTCCTGACTTTC
CDR3aa: CASSPSGANVLTF

j_gene: TRBJ1-2
abundance: .
d_gene: .
v_gene: TRBV5-1
CDR3nt: TGCGCCAGCAGCTTGGGTACCGCTCAGGCCTATGGCTACACCTTC
CDR3aa: CASSLGTAQAYGYTF

j_gene: TRBJ2-3
abundance: .
d_gene: TRBD2
v_gene: TRBV6-2/TRBV6-3
CDR3nt: TGTGCCAGCAGTCTTAGCGGGGGGGCCGCAGATACGCAGTATTTT
CDR3aa: CASSLSGGAADTQYF

j_gene: TRBJ2-5
abundance: .
d_gene: .
v_gene: TRBV25-1
CDR3nt: TGTGCCAGCAGTGATTACAGGGAAGAGACCCAGTACTTC
CDR3aa: CASSDYREETQYF

j_gene: TRBJ2-7
abundance: once
d_gene: .
v_gene: TRBV11-3
CDR3nt: TGTGCCAGCAGCTTAATACGACTCAGTCAGCTTCCCTACGAGCAGTACTTC
CDR3aa: CASSLIRLSQLPYEQYF

j_gene: TRBJ2-1
abundance: few
d_gene: TRBD2
v_gene: TRBV5-1
CDR3nt: TGCGCCAGCAGCTTGATGGCTAGCGGGGGGCGGAATGAGCAGTTCTTC
CDR3aa: CASSLMASGGRNEQFF

j_gene: TRBJ2-2
abundance: .
d_gene: .
v_gene: TRBV5-1
CDR3nt: TGCGCCAGCAGGCCCGAGAGGGCCGGGGAGCTGTTTTTT
CDR3aa: CASRPERAGELFF

j_gene: TRBJ2-1
abundance: few
d_gene: .
v_gene: TRBV5-1
CDR3nt: TGCGCCAGCAGCTTGCTTTCCGGGAGTGAGCAGTTCTTC
CDR3aa: CASSLLSGSEQFF

j_gene: TRBJ2-1
abundance: .
d_gene: .
v_gene: TRBV4-1
CDR3nt: TGCGCCAGCAGCCTCGACCTGCAGGGTACGACGAGACAGTTCTTC
CDR3aa: CASSLDLQGTTRQFF

j_gene: TRBJ2-1
abundance: few
d_gene: .
v_gene: TRBV5-1
CDR3nt: TGCGCCAGCAGAACCTACAACAGGGACAATGAGCAGTTCTTC
CDR3aa: CASRTYNRDNEQFF

j_gene: TRBJ1-2
abundance: .
d_gene: TRBD1
v_gene: TRBV19
CDR3nt: TGTGCCAGTAGTATAGATCAGGGGGCGAGGAATGGCTACACCTTC
CDR3aa: CASSIDQGARNGYTF

j_gene: TRBJ1-1
abundance: .
d_gene: .
v_gene: TRBV10-1
CDR3nt: TGCGCCAGCATGGAGAACATGAACACTGAAGCTTTCTTT
CDR3aa: CASMENMNTEAFF

j_gene: TRBJ1-2
abundance: .
d_gene: TRBD1
v_gene: TRBV5-5
CDR3nt: TGTGCCAGCAGCTTGGCCGGGACAGGGACCTATGGCTACACCTTC
CDR3aa: CASSLAGTGTYGYTF

j_gene: TRBJ2-1
abundance: .
d_gene: TRBD1
v_gene: TRBV5-1
CDR3nt: TGCGCCAGCAGCTTGGGGACAGGGGGCTACAATGAGCAGTTCTTC
CDR3aa: CASSLGTGGYNEQFF

j_gene: TRBJ2-3
abundance: .
d_gene: TRBD2
v_gene: TRBV11-2
CDR3nt: TGTGCCAGCGGAGGACTAGCGGAAGTCACAGATACGCAGTATTTT
CDR3aa: CASGGLAEVTDTQYF

j_gene: TRBJ1-6
abundance: .
d_gene: .
v_gene: TRBV3-1/TRBV3-2
CDR3nt: TGTGCCAGCAGCCAAGTCGCCCAGGGGAATTCACCCCTCCACTTT
CDR3aa: CASSQVAQGNSPLHF

j_gene: TRBJ1-2
abundance: .
d_gene: TRBD1
v_gene: TRBV2
CDR3nt: TGTGCCATCCGAACCGGGACAGGGGGGTATGGCTACACCTTC
CDR3aa: CAIRTGTGGYGYTF

j_gene: TRBJ2-2
abundance: .
d_gene: TRBD2
v_gene: TRBV7-3
CDR3nt: TGTGCCAGCAGCCTCGGGACTAGCGCCGGGGAGCTGTTTTTT
CDR3aa: CASSLGTSAGELFF

j_gene: TRBJ2-7
abundance: .
d_gene: .
v_gene: TRBV4-1
CDR3nt: TGCGCCAGCAGCCCCGGGACTGCCATTTCCTACGAGCAGTACTTC
CDR3aa: CASSPGTAISYEQYF

j_gene: TRBJ2-1
abundance: .
d_gene: .
v_gene: TRBV2
CDR3nt: TGTGCCAGCCTCGGGCAGGGGAACAATGAGCAGTTCTTC
CDR3aa: CASLGQGNNEQFF

j_gene: TRBJ1-6
abundance: .
d_gene: TRBD1
v_gene: TRBV28
CDR3nt: TGTGCCACCGGGGGGACAGGGATGGATAATTCACCCCTCCACTTT
CDR3aa: CATGGTGMDNSPLHF

j_gene: TRBJ2-7
abundance: .
d_gene: .
v_gene: TRBV19
CDR3nt: TGTGCCAGTAGTATAGATCTCGGGGGTAACTACGAGCAGTACTTC
CDR3aa: CASSIDLGGNYEQYF

j_gene: TRBJ2-7
abundance: .
d_gene: .
v_gene: TRBV30
CDR3nt: TGTGCCTGGTCGGACGGGAGCTCCTACGAGCAGTACTTC
CDR3aa: CAWSDGSSYEQYF

j_gene: TRBJ1-1
abundance: .
d_gene: TRBD1
v_gene: TRBV5-6
CDR3nt: TGTGCCAGCAGCCCTACCGGGACAGGCCGGACTGAAGCTTTCTTT
CDR3aa: CASSPTGTGRTEAFF

j_gene: TRBJ1-2
abundance: .
d_gene: .
v_gene: TRBV6-5
CDR3nt: TGTGCCAGCAGTTACTCGAGCCAGGGCTATGGCTACACCTTC
CDR3aa: CASSYSSQGYGYTF

j_gene: TRBJ2-3
abundance: .
d_gene: .
v_gene: TRBV15
CDR3nt: TGTGCCACCAGCAGAGTCCGGGGTTTCTCAGATACGCAGTATTTT
CDR3aa: CATSRVRGFSDTQYF

j_gene: TRBJ2-7
abundance: .
d_gene: .
v_gene: TRBV29-1
CDR3nt: TGCAGCGTTGTACTGACAGGCCGGTACGAGCAGTACTTC
CDR3aa: CSVVLTGRYEQYF

j_gene: TRBJ1-2
abundance: .
d_gene: TRBD1
v_gene: TRBV16
CDR3nt: TGTGCCAGCAGCCCTACAGGGGATGGCTACACCTTC
CDR3aa: CASSPTGDGYTF

j_gene: TRBJ1-5
abundance: .
d_gene: TRBD1
v_gene: TRBV6-2/TRBV6-3
CDR3nt: TGTGCCAGCAGTAGAACAGGGGATTGGAGAAATCAGCCTCAGCATTTT
CDR3aa: CASSRTGDWRNQPQHF

j_gene: TRBJ2-7
abundance: .
d_gene: TRBD1
v_gene: TRBV11-3
CDR3nt: TGTGCCAGCAGCTTAGAGGCGTCAGGGGGCTCCTACGAGCAGTACTTC
CDR3aa: CASSLEASGGSYEQYF

j_gene: TRBJ2-2
abundance: .
d_gene: .
v_gene: TRBV12-5
CDR3nt: TGTGCTAGTGGACAGGCTACCGCCGGGGAGCTGTTTTTT
CDR3aa: CASGQATAGELFF